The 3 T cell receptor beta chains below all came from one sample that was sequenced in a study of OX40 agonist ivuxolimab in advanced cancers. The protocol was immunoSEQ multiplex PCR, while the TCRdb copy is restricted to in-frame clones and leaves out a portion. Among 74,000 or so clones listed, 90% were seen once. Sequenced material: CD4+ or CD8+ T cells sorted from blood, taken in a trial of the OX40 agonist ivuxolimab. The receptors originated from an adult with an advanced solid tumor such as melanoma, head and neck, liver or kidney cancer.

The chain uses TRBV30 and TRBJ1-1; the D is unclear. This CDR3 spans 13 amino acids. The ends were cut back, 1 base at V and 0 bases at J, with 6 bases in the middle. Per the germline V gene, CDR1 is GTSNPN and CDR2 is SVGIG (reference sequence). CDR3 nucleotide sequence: TGTGCCTGGAGTGCGACACTGAACACTGAAGCTTTCTTT. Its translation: CAWSATLNTEAFF.

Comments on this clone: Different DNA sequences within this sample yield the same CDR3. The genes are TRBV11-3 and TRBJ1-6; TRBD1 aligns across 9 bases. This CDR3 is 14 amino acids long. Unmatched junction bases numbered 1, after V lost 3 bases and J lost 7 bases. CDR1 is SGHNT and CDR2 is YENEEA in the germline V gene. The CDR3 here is CASSLGTGNSPLHF. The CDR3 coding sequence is TGTGCCAGCAGCTTGGGGACAGGGAATTCACCCCTCCACTTT.

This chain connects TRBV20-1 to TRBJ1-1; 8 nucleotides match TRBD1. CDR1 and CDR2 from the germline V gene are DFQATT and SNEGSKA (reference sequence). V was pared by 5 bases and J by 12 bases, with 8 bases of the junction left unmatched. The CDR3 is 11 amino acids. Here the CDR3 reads CSAHRTGKTFF. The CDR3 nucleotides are TGCAGTGCTCACCGGACAGGGAAAACTTTCTTT.